This T cell receptor beta chain was identified in a study of cytomegalovirus exposure and HLA in healthy donors. Study details: From 190 million or so T cells, an earlier analysis saw approximately 110 million unique TCR beta sequences. Whole-study findings and limits: Exclusion applied to some V segments, including TRBV6-2 and TRBV6-3, as they were indistinguishable. HLA allele associations emerged for around 16,000 TCR beta sequences in a later analysis, at 0.05 false discovery rate.

The donors, nominally healthy at sampling, likely had unrecorded immune exposures. CDR1 is SGHNT, CDR2 YYREEE, per germline (reference sequence). The V end lost 1 base, the J end lost 1 base, and 11 bases lay between the germline ends. This CDR3 has 15 residues. A remark on this clone: Its specificity is unknown.

PCR employed 60 Vbeta and 13 Jbeta primers. Measured with immunoSEQ multiplex PCR; TCRdb has only the in-frame clones, and not every one. Among about 150,000 clones listed, roughly 73% were seen once. This rearrangement joins TRBV5-4 to TRBJ1-2; D not certain. Sequenced material: PBMCs. The clonotype was recovered from a woman aged 18-29 years in good health and CMV-seronegative. CDR3 sequence reads: CASSLSGNLNYGYTF. The CDR3 DNA reads TGTGCCAGCAGCTTGTCGGGAAACCTTAACTATGGCTACACCTTC.